This TCR beta chain was found in a study of OX40 agonist ivuxolimab in advanced cancers. Turning to the study itself: Ivuxolimab is an agonistic anti-OX40 (CD134) antibody, and patients were treated with it. The eligibility criteria allowed prior anti-PD-1, anti-PD-L1 or anti-CTLA-4 therapy, and approximately 42% had some. Two patients with cutaneous melanoma and one with hepatocellular carcinoma, three in total, showed partial responses.

There are a few counts of this clone. No antigen is known for it. General study points: Normalized expansion of T-cell clones was also low for some nonresponders.

This CDR3 is built from 14 residues. From germline, CDR1 is SGHRS and CDR2 YFSETQ. Trimming left V 0 bases short and J 6 bases short, with 9 bases between. Method: immunoSEQ multiplex PCR; TCRdb's copy keeps in-frame clones and lacks some. The table has about 72,000 clones, roughly 87% seen once. The chain employs TRBV5-1 and TRBJ2-2; tentative D call: TRBD1 (6 bases). Sequences were derived from CD4+ or CD8+ T cells sorted from blood, sampled in a trial of the OX40 agonist ivuxolimab. This clonotype originated in an adult with an advanced solid tumor such as melanoma, head and neck, liver or kidney cancer. CDR3 amino acids: CASSLVAGAGELFF. For the CDR3, the DNA is TGCGCCAGCAGCTTGGTAGCAGGGGCCGGGGAGCTGTTTTTT.